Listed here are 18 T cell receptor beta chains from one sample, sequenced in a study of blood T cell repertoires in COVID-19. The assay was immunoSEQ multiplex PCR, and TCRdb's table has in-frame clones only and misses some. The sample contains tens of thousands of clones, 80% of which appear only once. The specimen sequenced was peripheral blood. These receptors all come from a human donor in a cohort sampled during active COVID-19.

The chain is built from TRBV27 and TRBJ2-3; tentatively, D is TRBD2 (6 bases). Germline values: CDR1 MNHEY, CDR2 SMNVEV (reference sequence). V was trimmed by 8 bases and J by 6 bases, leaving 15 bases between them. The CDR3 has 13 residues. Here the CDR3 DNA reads TGTGCCAGCCGGAGGGGCGGCCTTGATACGCAGTATTTT. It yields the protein CASRRGGLDTQYF.

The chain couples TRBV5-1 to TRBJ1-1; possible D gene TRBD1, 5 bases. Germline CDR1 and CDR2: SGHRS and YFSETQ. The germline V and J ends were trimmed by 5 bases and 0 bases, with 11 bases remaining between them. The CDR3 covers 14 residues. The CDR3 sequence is CASRGGGMNTEAFF. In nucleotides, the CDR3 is TGCGCCAGCAGGGGGGGAGGGATGAACACTGAAGCTTTCTTT. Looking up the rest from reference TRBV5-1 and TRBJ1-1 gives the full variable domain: KAGVTQTPRYLIKTRGQQVTLSCSPISGHRSVSWYQQTPGQGLQFLFEYFSETQRNKGNFPGRFSGRQFSNSRSEMNVSTLELGDSALYLCASRGGGMNTEAFFGQGTRLTVV.

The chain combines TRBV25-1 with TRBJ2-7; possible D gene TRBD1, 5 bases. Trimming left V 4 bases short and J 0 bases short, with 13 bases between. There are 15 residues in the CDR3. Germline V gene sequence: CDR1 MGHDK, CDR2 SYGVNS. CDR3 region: CASSAVGQGSYEQYF. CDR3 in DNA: TGTGCCAGCAGTGCGGTGGGGCAGGGCTCCTACGAGCAGTACTTC.

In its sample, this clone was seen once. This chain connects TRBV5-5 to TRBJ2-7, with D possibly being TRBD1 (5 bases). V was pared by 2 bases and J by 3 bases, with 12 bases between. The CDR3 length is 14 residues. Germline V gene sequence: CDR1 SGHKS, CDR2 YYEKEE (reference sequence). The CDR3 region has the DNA TGTGCCAGCAGCTTTAACCCTAGGGGCTACGAGCAGTACTTC. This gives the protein CASSFNPRGYEQYF.

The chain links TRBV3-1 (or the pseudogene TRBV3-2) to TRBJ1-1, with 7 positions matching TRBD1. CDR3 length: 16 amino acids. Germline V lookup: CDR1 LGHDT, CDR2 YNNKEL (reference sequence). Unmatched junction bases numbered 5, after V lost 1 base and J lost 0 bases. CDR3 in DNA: TGTGCCAGCAGCCAAGGGGACAGCTTCATGAACACTGAAGCTTTCTTT. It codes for CASSQGDSFMNTEAFF.

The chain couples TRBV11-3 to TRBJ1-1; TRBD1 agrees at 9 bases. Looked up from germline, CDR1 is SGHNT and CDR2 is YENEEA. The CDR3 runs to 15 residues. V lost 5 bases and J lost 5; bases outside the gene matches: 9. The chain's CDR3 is CASSTRTGEKTEAFF. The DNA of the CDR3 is TGTGCCAGCAGCACCCGGACAGGGGAGAAAACTGAAGCTTTCTTT.

The CDR3 DNA reads as TGTGCCAGCAGGGGACAGGAAACCTACGAGCAGTACTTC. Amino acid sequence: CASRGQETYEQYF. The V call is TRBV6-5, the J call TRBJ2-7; 8 positions match TRBD1. Germline V CDR1 and CDR2: MNHEY, SVGAGI. V gave up 6 bases and J gave up 2 bases; unmatched junction bases: 3. This CDR3 is built from 13 residues.

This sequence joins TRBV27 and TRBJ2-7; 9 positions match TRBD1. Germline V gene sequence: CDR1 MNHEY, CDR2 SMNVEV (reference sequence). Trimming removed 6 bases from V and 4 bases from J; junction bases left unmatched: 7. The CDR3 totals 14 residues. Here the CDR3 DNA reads TGTGCCAGCAGCCCGGGGACAGGGCAATACGAGCAGTACTTC. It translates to CASSPGTGQYEQYF.

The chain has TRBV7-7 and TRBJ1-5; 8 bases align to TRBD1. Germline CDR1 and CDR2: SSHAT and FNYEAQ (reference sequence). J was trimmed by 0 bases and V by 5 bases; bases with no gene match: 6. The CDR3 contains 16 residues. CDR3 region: CASSGRQGYSNQPQHF. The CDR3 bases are TGTGCCAGCAGCGGCAGACAGGGGTATAGCAATCAGCCCCAGCATTTT. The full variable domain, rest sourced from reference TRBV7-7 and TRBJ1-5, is GAGVSQSPRYKVTKRGQDVTLRCDPISSHATLYWYQQALGQGPEFLTYFNYEAQPDKSGLPSDRFSAERPEGSISTLTIQRTEQRDSAMYRCASSGRQGYSNQPQHFGDGTRLSIL.

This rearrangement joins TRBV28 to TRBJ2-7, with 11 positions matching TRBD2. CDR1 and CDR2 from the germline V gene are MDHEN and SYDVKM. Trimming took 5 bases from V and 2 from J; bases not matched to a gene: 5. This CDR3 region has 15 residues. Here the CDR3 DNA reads TGTGCCAGCAGTACAGTACTAGCGGGAGCCTACGAGCAGTACTTC. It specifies CASSTVLAGAYEQYF.

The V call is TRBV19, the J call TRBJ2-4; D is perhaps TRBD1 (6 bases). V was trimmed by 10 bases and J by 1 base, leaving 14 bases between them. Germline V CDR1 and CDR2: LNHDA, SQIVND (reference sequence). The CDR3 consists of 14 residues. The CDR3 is CATPGEWAKNIQYF. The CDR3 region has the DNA TGTGCCACCCCAGGGGAGTGGGCCAAAAACATTCAGTACTTC.

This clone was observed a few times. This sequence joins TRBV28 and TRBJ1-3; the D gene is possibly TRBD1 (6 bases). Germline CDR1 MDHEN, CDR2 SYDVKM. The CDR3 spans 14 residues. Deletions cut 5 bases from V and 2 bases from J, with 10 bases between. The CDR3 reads CASSGGGAGNTIYF. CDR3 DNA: TGTGCCAGCAGTGGAGGGGGGGCTGGAAACACCATATATTTT.

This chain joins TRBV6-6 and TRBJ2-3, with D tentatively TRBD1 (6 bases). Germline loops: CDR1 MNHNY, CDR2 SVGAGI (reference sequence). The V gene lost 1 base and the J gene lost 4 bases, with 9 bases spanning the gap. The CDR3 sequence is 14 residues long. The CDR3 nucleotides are TGTGCCAGCAGTTACTGGAGACAGGCAGATACGCAGTATTTT. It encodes CASSYWRQADTQYF.

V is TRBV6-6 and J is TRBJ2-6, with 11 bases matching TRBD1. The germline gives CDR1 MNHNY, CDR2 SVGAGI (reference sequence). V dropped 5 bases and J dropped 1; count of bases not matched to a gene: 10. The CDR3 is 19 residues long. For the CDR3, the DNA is TGTGCCAGCAGTCTTACTCGGACAGGGGGCATTTCTGGGGCCAACGTCCTGACTTTC. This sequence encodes CASSLTRTGGISGANVLTF.

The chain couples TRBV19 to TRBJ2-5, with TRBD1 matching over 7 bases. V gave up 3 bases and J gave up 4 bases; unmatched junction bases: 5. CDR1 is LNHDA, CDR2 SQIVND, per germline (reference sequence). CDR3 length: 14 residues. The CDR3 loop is CASSMGRGRETQYF. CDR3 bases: TGTGCCAGTAGTATGGGAAGGGGGCGAGAGACCCAGTACTTC. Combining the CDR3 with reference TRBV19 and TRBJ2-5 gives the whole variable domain DGGITQSPKYLFRKEGQNVTLSCEQNLNHDAMYWYRQDPGQGLRLIYYSQIVNDFQKGDIAEGYSVSREKKESFPLTVTSAQKNPTAFYLCASSMGRGRETQYFGPGTRLLVL.

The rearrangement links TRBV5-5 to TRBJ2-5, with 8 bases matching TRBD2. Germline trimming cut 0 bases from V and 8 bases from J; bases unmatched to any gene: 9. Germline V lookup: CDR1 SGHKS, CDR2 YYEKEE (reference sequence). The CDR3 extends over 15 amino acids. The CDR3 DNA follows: TGTGCCAGCAGCTTGGGGTCTAGCGGGCCTACCACCCAGTACTTC. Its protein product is CASSLGSSGPTTQYF.

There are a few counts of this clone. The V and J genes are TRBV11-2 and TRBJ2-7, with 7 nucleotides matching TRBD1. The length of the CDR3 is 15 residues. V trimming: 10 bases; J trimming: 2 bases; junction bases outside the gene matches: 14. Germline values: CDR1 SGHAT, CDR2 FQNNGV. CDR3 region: CATLSGTAVTYEQYF. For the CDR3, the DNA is TGTGCCACCCTCTCCGGGACAGCGGTCACCTACGAGCAGTACTTC.

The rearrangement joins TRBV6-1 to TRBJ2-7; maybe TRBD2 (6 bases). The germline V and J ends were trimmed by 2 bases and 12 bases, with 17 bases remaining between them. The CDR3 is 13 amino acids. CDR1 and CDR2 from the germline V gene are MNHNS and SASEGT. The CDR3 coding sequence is TGTGCCAGCAGTGAAATTATTGGGACTCCCCCGTACTTC. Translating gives CASSEIIGTPPYF.